The 7 T cell receptor beta chains presented below share a single source sample, sequenced in a study of tumor-infiltrating lymphocytes in primary liver carcinoma. With a constant-region primer, TCR beta cDNA was made from about 0.5 ug of total RNA. Three-round nested multiplex PCR performed with slightly modified ARM-PCR produced the TCR beta libraries. The first two PCR rounds, roughly 11 cycles each, used TRBV1-TRBV30 forward primers and a C-beta reverse primer. TCRdb reanalysed the multiplex PCR reads using MiXCR and keeps one entry per CDR3 protein. The repertoire includes 330,000 or so distinct CDR3 sequences, around three fifths of them detected once, and 5.5% to 7% sits in the top ten. RNA was extracted from whole blood without cell sorting, alongside germline DNA. Sequencing was carried out using peripheral blood. These receptors came from a man in his forties or fifties with primary liver carcinoma and hepatitis B virus infection.

This chain joins TRBV7-3 and TRBJ2-1; 8 bases are a match to TRBD2. Looked up from germline, CDR1 is SGHTA and CDR2 is FQGTGA. The V and J ends lost 6 bases and 0 bases, in that order; junction bases with no gene match: 7. The CDR3 is 16 amino acids. This CDR3 reads CASRDRSGSSYNEQFF. The CDR3 DNA follows: TGTGCCAGCAGGGATAGAAGCGGGAGCTCCTACAATGAGCAGTTCTTC.

This clonotype was detected once. It may be a read error: a sequence one base away is much more abundant. V and J are TRBV10-3 and TRBJ2-5, with D possibly matching TRBD1 (6 bases). Germline CDR1 reads ENHRY; CDR2 reads SYGVKD. CDR3 length equals 18 residues. The germline V and J ends were trimmed by 0 bases and 5 bases, with 22 bases remaining between them. This chain's CDR3 is CAISESAGGTNYGETQYF. In DNA, the CDR3 is TGTGCCATCAGTGAGTCGGCCGGTGGGACAAATTATGGGGAGACCCAGTACTTC.

In its sample, this clonotype was seen once. At one boundary the junction diverges from the germline segment, which might be a read error. CDR3 sequence: CVSSAQIVDTEAFF. The DNA for the CDR3 is TGTGTCAGCAGCGCCCAGATCGTAGACACTGAAGCCTTCTTT. This chain connects TRBV11-2 to TRBJ1-1; D ambiguous. This CDR3 has 14 residues. In germline, CDR1 is SGHAT, CDR2 FQNNGV.

To note about this clonotype: The junction departs from the called germline gene at one end, perhaps through a read error. V gene TRBV11-2 combines with J gene TRBJ2-1; D unclear. The CDR3 spans 13 residues. Germline V lookup: CDR1 SGHAT, CDR2 FQNNGV. CDR3 protein: CVSSPTEKNEQFF. As DNA, the CDR3 is TGTGTCAGCAGCCCGACGGAGAAAAATGAACAGTTCTTC.

This clonotype was found once. Germline is not matched at one junction end, which may reflect a read error. This CDR3 reads CASSKRLRTHGGGSGCTF. In DNA form, the CDR3 reads TGTGCCAGCAGCAAACGTCTCCGGACCCACGGGGGAGGTAGTGGCTGCACCTTC. V is TRBV7-8 and J is TRBJ1-2; D might be TRBD1 (5 bases). Germline CDR1 reads SGHVS; CDR2 reads FQNEAQ. The CDR3 extends over 18 amino acids.

For this clonotype: Given a much more abundant clone one base away, this may be a read error. The rearrangement uses TRBV6-1 and TRBJ2-1, with a weak D call TRBD2 (6 bases). CDR3 length: 14 amino acids. Germline CDR1 MNHNS, CDR2 SASEGT. Trimming shortened V by 4 bases and J by 2 bases, and 9 bases separated the two germline ends. Here the CDR3 DNA reads TGTGCCAGCAGTGGCACGGGGGCCTACAATGAGCAGTTCTTC. It yields the protein CASSGTGAYNEQFF.

A note on this clonotype: Compared with germline, one end of the junction differs, possibly owing to a read error. J is TRBJ1-6 and V is TRBV30; D perhaps matches TRBD1 (5 bases). The CDR3 is 13 amino acids. CDR1 and CDR2 from the germline V gene are GTSNPN and SVGIG (reference sequence). This CDR3 reads CAWSEGTDSPIHF. CDR3 nucleotide sequence: TGTGCCTGGAGTGAAGGGACGGATTCACCCATCCACTTT.